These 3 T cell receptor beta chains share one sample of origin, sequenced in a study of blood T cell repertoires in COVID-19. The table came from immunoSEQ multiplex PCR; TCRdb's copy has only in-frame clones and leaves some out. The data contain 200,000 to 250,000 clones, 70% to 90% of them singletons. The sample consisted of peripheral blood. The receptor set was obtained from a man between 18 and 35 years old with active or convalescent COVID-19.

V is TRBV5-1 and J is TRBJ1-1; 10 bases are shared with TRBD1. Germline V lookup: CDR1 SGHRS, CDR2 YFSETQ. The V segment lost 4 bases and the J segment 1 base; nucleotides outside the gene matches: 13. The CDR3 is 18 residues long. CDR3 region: CASSPPLTGGLRNTEAFF. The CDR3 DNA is TGCGCCAGCAGCCCGCCATTGACAGGGGGCCTAAGGAACACTGAAGCTTTCTTT.

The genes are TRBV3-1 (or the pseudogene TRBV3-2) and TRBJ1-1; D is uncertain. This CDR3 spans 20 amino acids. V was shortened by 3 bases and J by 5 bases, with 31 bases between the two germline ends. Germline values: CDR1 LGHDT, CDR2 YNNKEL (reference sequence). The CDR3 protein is CASSQPLPSIQSPVETEAFF. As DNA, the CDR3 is TGTGCCAGCAGCCAGCCCCTTCCCTCGATACAGAGTCCGGTTGAGACTGAAGCTTTCTTT.

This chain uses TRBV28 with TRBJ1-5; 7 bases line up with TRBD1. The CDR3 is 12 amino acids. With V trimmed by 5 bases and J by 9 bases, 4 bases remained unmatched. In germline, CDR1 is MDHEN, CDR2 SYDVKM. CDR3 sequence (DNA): TGTGCCAGCAGTATACAGGGGAGGCCCCAGCATTTT. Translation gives CASSIQGRPQHF.